The sequence of this T cell receptor beta chain was determined in a study of blood T cells in healthy people across ages. CDR3 length: 17 residues. V shed 1 base and J shed 0 bases, with 13 bases lying between them. CDR1 is LGHNA, CDR2 YNFKEQ, per germline. Drawing of peripheral blood yielded about 10 milliliters from each donor. The authors ran a second PCR of about 6 to 11 cycles using a sample-barcoded 5' primer and a J-beta primer mix. All samples yielded 3 million or more CDR3-containing paired-end reads. TCRdb analysed the 5' RACE reads with MiXCR anew, one entry per CDR3 protein. This sample yields around 800,000 distinct CDR3 sequences, of which around 50% are seen a single time; less than 20% belongs to the top ten.

Sequences were obtained from blood. This receptor was taken from an elderly man in good health. The V and J genes are TRBV4-2 and TRBJ2-4; D is perhaps TRBD1 (6 bases). This chain's CDR3 is CASSQVGADRAKNIQYF. The DNA for the CDR3 is TGTGCCAGCAGCCAAGTGGGGGCGGATAGAGCCAAAAACATTCAGTACTTC.